These 14 T cell receptor beta chains originate from one sample sequenced in a study of T cell responses to AZD1222 COVID-19 vaccine. TCRdb's table, derived via immunoSEQ multiplex PCR, lists solely in-frame clones and lacks some. Of some 100,000 clones in the sample, 92% were seen once. Sequencing was performed on peripheral blood, taken on day 0 of AZD1222 vaccination. The receptors here all came from an adult in good health.

The rearrangement links TRBV3-1 (or the pseudogene TRBV3-2) to TRBJ2-3; 8 bases map to TRBD2. From germline, CDR1 is LGHDT and CDR2 YNNKEL (reference sequence). The CDR3 runs 17 residues. V gave up 0 bases and J gave up 6 bases; unmatched junction bases: 11. The CDR3 loop is CASSQDGSGASRDTQYF. CDR3 nucleotides: TGTGCCAGCAGCCAAGATGGTAGCGGGGCCTCCCGGGATACGCAGTATTTT.

The chain is built from TRBV9 and TRBJ1-2; 7 nucleotides align to TRBD1. The germline CDR1 and CDR2 sequences are SGDLS and YYNGEE. The ends lost 4 bases at V and 4 bases at J; junction bases unmatched: 7. The CDR3 has 14 residues. The DNA of the CDR3 is TGTGCCAGCAGCCCGGGGACAGCCATCTATGGCTACACCTTC. As protein: CASSPGTAIYGYTF.

The gene calls are TRBV4-1 and TRBJ2-2, with 14 bases fitting TRBD2. The trim removed 4 bases at V and 6 bases at J, leaving 4 bases unmatched. CDR1 is MGHRA and CDR2 is YSYEKL in the germline V gene. This CDR3 has 16 residues. The CDR3 sequence: CASSPGLAGGAGELFF. The CDR3, as DNA: TGCGCCAGCAGCCCCGGACTAGCGGGAGGAGCCGGGGAGCTGTTTTTT.

In its sample, this clone was seen once. This same CDR3 is encoded by further DNA sequences in the sample. The chain is built from TRBV19 and TRBJ2-6; 10 positions agree with TRBD1. The V gene end was trimmed by 3 bases and the J gene end by 0 bases; junction bases not matched to a gene: 5. Germline lookup yields CDR1 LNHDA and CDR2 SQIVND (reference sequence). The CDR3 loop spans 18 amino acids. The CDR3 coding sequence is TGTGCCAGTAGTATTAGGGACAGGGGCCTCTCTGGGGCCAACGTCCTGACTTTC. This sequence encodes CASSIRDRGLSGANVLTF.

The chain joins TRBV9 to TRBJ2-1; 9 bases agree with TRBD2. CDR3 length: 15 residues. V trimming: 0 bases; J trimming: 8 bases; junction bases outside the gene matches: 6. Germline CDR1 SGDLS, CDR2 YYNGEE. The CDR3 DNA sequence: TGTGCCAGCAGCGTAGGGGCTAGCGGGAAGGATGAGCAGTTCTTC. This gives the protein CASSVGASGKDEQFF. The variable domain in full, with the rest retrieved from reference TRBV9 and TRBJ2-1, is DSGVTQTPKHLITATGQRVTLRCSPRSGDLSVYWYQQSLDQGLQFLIQYYNGEERAKGNILERFSAQQFPDLHSELNLSSLELGDSALYFCASSVGASGKDEQFFGPGTRLTVL.

The chain links TRBV6-6 to TRBJ2-7; TRBD2 agrees at 7 bases. CDR1 is MNHNY, CDR2 SVGAGI, per germline (reference sequence). With 4 bases clipped from V and 0 bases from J, the junction kept 6 bases outside the gene matches. The CDR3 has 15 residues. CDR3 region: CASSFHLAASYEQYF. In DNA form, the CDR3 reads TGTGCCAGCAGTTTCCATCTAGCGGCCTCCTACGAGCAGTACTTC.

The chain joins TRBV7-2 to TRBJ2-7; D perhaps matches TRBD1 (5 bases). Trimming took off 0 bases at V and 6 bases at J, with 15 bases between the two ends. Germline-derived CDR1 and CDR2 are SGHTA and FQGNSA. The CDR3 sequence is 15 residues long. CDR3: CASSLAQGSMGEQYF. CDR3 nucleotides: TGTGCCAGCAGCTTAGCCCAGGGAAGTATGGGCGAGCAGTACTTC.

The V and J genes are TRBV7-9 and TRBJ2-1, with TRBD2 matching 13 bases. Germline V lookup: CDR1 SEHNR, CDR2 FQNEAQ (reference sequence). V gave up 4 bases and J gave up 10 bases; unmatched junction bases: 13. This CDR3 has 17 residues. Here the CDR3 DNA reads TGTGCCAGCAGCTCACCCCGGTCACTAGCGGGAGGGGCCGAGCAGTTCTTC. Its translation is CASSSPRSLAGGAEQFF.

The J gene is TRBJ2-4, the V gene TRBV11-1; no firm D call. This CDR3 comprises 13 residues. Trimming cost V 5 bases and J 9 bases, with 14 bases left between them. Germline CDR1 is SGHAT and CDR2 is FQDESV (reference sequence). The CDR3 nucleotides read TGTGCCAGCAGCCTTTCCCGACCGGGCATTCAGTACTTC. This encodes CASSLSRPGIQYF. The variable domain in full, with the rest retrieved from reference TRBV11-1 and TRBJ2-4, is EAEVAQSPRYKITEKSQAVAFWCDPISGHATLYWYRQILGQGPELLVQFQDESVVDDSQLPKDRFSAERLKGVDSTLKIQPAELGDSAMYLCASSLSRPGIQYFGAGTRLSVL.

V is TRBV11-2 and J is TRBJ2-1, with 9 bases that match TRBD1. The germline V gene has CDR1 SGHAT and CDR2 FQNNGV. The CDR3 is made up of 15 amino acids. Unmatched junction bases numbered 8, after V lost 5 bases and J lost 6 bases. Here the CDR3 DNA reads TGTGCCAGCAGCCCCAGGACAGGGGAAGGCAATGAGCAGTTCTTC. This encodes CASSPRTGEGNEQFF.

A single count supports this clone. This chain uses TRBV10-3 with TRBJ2-7; 7 bases are a match to TRBD2. After removal of 4 bases from V and 7 bases from J, the junction contained 10 bases not matched to a gene. CDR3 size: 14 residues. Germline assignment: CDR1 ENHRY and CDR2 SYGVKD. CDR3: CAISGIRGEGEQYF. In DNA form, the CDR3 reads TGTGCCATCAGTGGAATCCGGGGGGAGGGGGAGCAGTACTTC.

The chain combines TRBV6-5 with TRBJ1-1; 9 bases line up with TRBD1. CDR1 is MNHEY, CDR2 SVGAGI, per germline. This CDR3 is built from 13 residues. Germline trimming cut 8 bases from V and 1 base from J; bases unmatched to any gene: 2. The CDR3 nucleotides are TGTGCCAGCCGGGACAGGGCGAACACTGAAGCTTTCTTT. Protein sequence: CASRDRANTEAFF.

The gene calls are TRBV27 and TRBJ2-7; 11 bases agree with TRBD1. Germline trimming cut 8 bases from V and 2 bases from J; bases unmatched to any gene: 5. CDR3 length equals 14 residues. Per germline, CDR1 MNHEY and CDR2 SMNVEV (reference sequence). The DNA for the CDR3 is TGTGCCAGCCGGGGGACAGGGGGTACCTACGAGCAGTACTTC. This translates into CASRGTGGTYEQYF.

The V call is TRBV25-1, the J call TRBJ2-1; D could derive from TRBD1 or TRBD2 (5 bases each). V lost 5 bases and J 5 bases, leaving 19 bases between the germline ends. The germline V gene has CDR1 MGHDK and CDR2 SYGVNS. The CDR3 totals 16 residues. CDR3 sequence (DNA): TGTGCCAGCAGTCCTCCACTAGGGAGAGGGGACAATGAGCAGTTCTTC. Its translation: CASSPPLGRGDNEQFF. Using reference TRBV25-1 and TRBJ2-1 for the parts outside the CDR3, the full variable domain is EADIYQTPRYLVIGTGKKITLECSQTMGHDKMYWYQQDPGMELHLIHYSYGVNSTEKGDLSSESTVSRIRTEHFPLTLESARPSHTSQYLCASSPPLGRGDNEQFFGPGTRLTVL.